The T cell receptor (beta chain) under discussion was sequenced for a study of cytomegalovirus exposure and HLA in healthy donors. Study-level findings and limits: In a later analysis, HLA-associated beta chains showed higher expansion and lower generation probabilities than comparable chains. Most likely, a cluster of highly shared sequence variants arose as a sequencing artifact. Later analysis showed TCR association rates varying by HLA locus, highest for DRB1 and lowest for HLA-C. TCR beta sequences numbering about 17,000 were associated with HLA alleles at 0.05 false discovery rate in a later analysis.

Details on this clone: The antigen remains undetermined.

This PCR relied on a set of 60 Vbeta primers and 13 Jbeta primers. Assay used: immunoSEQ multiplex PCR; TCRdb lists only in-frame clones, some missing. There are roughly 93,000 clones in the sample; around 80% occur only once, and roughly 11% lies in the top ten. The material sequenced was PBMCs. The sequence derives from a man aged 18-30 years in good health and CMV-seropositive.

The CDR3 DNA sequence: TGTGCCAGCAGCAGACAGACCTCCTACAATGAGCAGTTCTTC. It translates to CASSRQTSYNEQFF. The V and J genes are TRBV13 and TRBJ2-1; tentatively, D is TRBD1 (5 bases). Between the trimmed V and J ends, which lost 5 bases and 0 bases, there was a span of 8 bases. The V gene's germline CDR1 is PRHDT and CDR2 FYEKMQ (reference sequence). The CDR3 extends over 14 amino acids.